This T cell receptor (beta chain) appears in the sequencing data of a study of blood T cell repertoires in COVID-19 (dated by TCRdb to 2020 to 2021). The study in broad terms: Samples covering the acute and convalescent phases of COVID-19 were provided by collaborators in the United States, Italy and Spain. The material from the prospective study consisted of cDNA or gDNA derived from T cells, B-cell-depleted T cells, or PBMCs. The dataset comprised deeply sampled blood TCRbeta repertoires from subjects exposed to, actively infected with, or recovered from COVID-19. The repertoires were released in a freely available public database meant as a resource for research on the immune response to SARS-CoV-2. The samples were drawn from the first 160 participants of the ongoing ImmuneRACE study and from 1,254 subjects provided by 6 global collaborators. A de-identified subject ID, COVID-19 status, age in years and sex were almost always included in the sample metadata. Where available, HLA class I and class II types were taken from metadata supplied by the sample provider and were not determined by assay-based typing.

As encoded in the germline V gene, CDR1 is SGHRS while CDR2 is YFSETQ. The germline ends are 9 bases apart after V is trimmed by 2 bases and J by 0 bases. From the cysteine through the phenylalanine, the CDR3 covers 16 amino acids. Only the CDR3 DNA stays, 48 bases, in frame from base 1. Note on this clone: Its specific antigen is unknown. Within one base of it there is no much larger clone, and no base qualities were kept.

The immunoSEQ Assay, a bias-controlled multiplex PCR, was used to amplify TCRbeta CDR3 regions from genomic DNA. The original methods were these. Nucleated cell counts per sample were estimated from amplification of reference gene primers within the assay. To quantify the absolute abundance of each unique TCRbeta CDR3 rearrangement, sequence reads were collapsed and filtered. Productive Simpson clonality was computed per sample as the square root of Simpson's diversity index over productive rearrangements. Not all clones reach the TCRdb copy of this immuneACCESS table, which keeps in-frame sequences only. Checked studies attribute under half of the gap to unresolved V genes and leave the rest unexplained. V, J and clone size were drawn from that table, and D and trimming were deduced from the DNA. This sample lists approximately 180,000 clones; 75% to 90% were detected once. More than 3% of the sample rests with the top ten.

What the study reported, not specific to this receptor: How much clinical and demographic metadata was included differed by source and by participant, and the metadata was provided uncurated.

The collaborating institutions used their own protocols to collect whole blood in K2EDTA tubes. For TCRbeta analysis, collaborators shipped samples in one of three forms: frozen whole blood, isolated PBMCs, or DNA extracted from either of those sample types. The receptor comes from a man between 60 and 75 years old with acute or convalescent COVID-19. The specimen sequenced was peripheral blood. The sequence joins TRBV5-1 to TRBJ2-6; no D gene is confidently identified. This receptor carries the CDR3 CASSLSSSSGANVLTF. The sequenced DNA: TGCGCCAGCAGCTTATCGTCGAGCTCTGGGGCCAACGTCCTGACTTTC.